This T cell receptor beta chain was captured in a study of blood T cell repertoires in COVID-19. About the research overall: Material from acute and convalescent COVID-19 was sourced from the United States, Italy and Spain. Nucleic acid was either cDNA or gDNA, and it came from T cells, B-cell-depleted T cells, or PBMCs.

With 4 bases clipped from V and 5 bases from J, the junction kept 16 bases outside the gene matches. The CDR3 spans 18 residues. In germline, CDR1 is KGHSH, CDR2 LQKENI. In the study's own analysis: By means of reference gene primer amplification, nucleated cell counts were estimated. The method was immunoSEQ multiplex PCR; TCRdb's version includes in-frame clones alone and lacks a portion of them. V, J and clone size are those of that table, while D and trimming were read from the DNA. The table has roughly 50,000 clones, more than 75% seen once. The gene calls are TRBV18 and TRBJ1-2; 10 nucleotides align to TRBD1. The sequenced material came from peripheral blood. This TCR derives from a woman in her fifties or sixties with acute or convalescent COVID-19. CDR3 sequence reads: CASSLYLPRQGAQYGYTF. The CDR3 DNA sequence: TGTGCCAGCTCACTATACCTTCCTAGACAGGGGGCACAATATGGCTACACCTTC. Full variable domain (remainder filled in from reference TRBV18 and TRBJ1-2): NAGVMQNPRHLVRRRGQEARLRCSPMKGHSHVYWYRQLPEEGLKFMVYLQKENIIDESGMPKERFSAEFPKEGPSILRIQQVVRGDSAAYFCASSLYLPRQGAQYGYTFGSGTRLTVV.